This TCR beta chain derives from a study of T cell repertoires in cytomegalovirus infection. This clonotype has a handful of counts. The antigen is unknown. Via MiXCR, TCRdb re-called the reads, giving one row per CDR3 protein. Altogether fewer than 950,000 distinct CDR3 sequences are present, 30% to 35% being singletons, with the ten largest covering 9.5% to 15%. This CDR3 region has 19 residues. Germline V gene sequence: CDR1 MNHNY, CDR2 SVGAGI (reference sequence). The ends lost 2 bases at V and 2 bases at J; junction bases unmatched: 16. The TCR comes from a human donor in good health (CMV status not recorded). Some clones in this sample may be carry-over from other donors' samples. The V gene is TRBV6-6, the J gene TRBJ1-1; 8 bases align to TRBD1. The sequencing used cultured CD8+ T cells from PBMCs, collected from culture after CMV antigen stimulation. CDR3 nucleotide sequence: TGTGCCAGCAGTTACCTTCGCGGAATGACAGGGGCCGAAAACACTGAAGCTTTCTTT. Its protein product is CASSYLRGMTGAENTEAFF.